This record looks at one T cell receptor (beta chain) sequence and its context. The antigen is undetermined. The sample belongs to a study of a mutant IDH1 vaccine in newly diagnosed glioma. Sequencing was performed with immunoSEQ multiplex PCR; in TCRdb, only in-frame clones are kept and a portion is missing. In the table there are 58,000 or so clones, around 86% of which are singletons. As to time point: week 47, end of study. A single vaccine dose contained 300 ug of mutant IDH1 20-mer peptide, and topical imiquimod was used with it. The ends were cut back, 1 base at V and 5 bases at J, with 20 bases in the middle. CDR1 and CDR2 from the germline V gene are PRHDT and FYEKMQ (reference sequence). This CDR3 is built from 17 residues.

Specimen: PBMCs, collected from a glioma patient whose treatment included an IDH1 peptide vaccine. The chain couples TRBV13 to TRBJ2-5; weak D call: TRBD1 (6 bases). This receptor was obtained from a woman aged 50 to 60 with glioma. CDR3 amino acids: CASSLAHRARGVETQYF. Written as DNA, the CDR3 is TGTGCCAGCAGCTTAGCCCACAGGGCTCGAGGGGTGGAGACCCAGTACTTC.